These 21 T cell receptor beta chains originate from one sample sequenced in a study of blood T cell repertoires in COVID-19. Repertoires were generated with immunoSEQ multiplex PCR, while TCRdb's copy carries only in-frame clones and drops some. This table has fewer than 45,000 clones, around 80% appearing once. The sequenced material came from peripheral blood. Receptors were obtained from a man aged 55 to 69 with acute or convalescent COVID-19.

This clone has just a few counts. V gene TRBV6-2 or TRBV6-3 combines with J gene TRBJ2-1; TRBD2 matches 13 bases. V gave up 2 bases and J gave up 8 bases; unmatched junction bases: 6. The length of the CDR3 is 16 residues. Germline V gene lookup returns CDR1 MNHEY and CDR2 SVGEGT. CDR3 protein: CASSYPGLAGAHEQFF. Here the CDR3 DNA reads TGTGCCAGCAGTTACCCCGGACTAGCGGGAGCCCATGAGCAGTTCTTC.

This sequence joins TRBV27 and TRBJ2-7, with 11 positions matching TRBD2. This CDR3 has 15 amino acids. CDR1 MNHEY and CDR2 SMNVEV come from the germline V gene (reference sequence). With V trimmed by 1 base and J by 6 bases, 5 bases remained unmatched. CDR3 in DNA: TGTGCCAGCAGTTTATATCTAGCGGGAGGAAGCGAGCAGTACTTC. This encodes CASSLYLAGGSEQYF.

The chain joins TRBV6-2 or TRBV6-3 to TRBJ2-1; 10 bases line up with TRBD1. The CDR3 spans 17 residues. In germline, CDR1 is MNHEY, CDR2 SVGEGT. V shed 0 bases, J shed 8 bases, and the junction held 10 bases outside the gene matches. The CDR3 DNA follows: TGTGCCAGCAGTTACTCGGAGGGACAGGGGTTTAACGATGAGCAGTTCTTC. As protein: CASSYSEGQGFNDEQFF.

This clone was seen a few times. The rearrangement links TRBV28 to TRBJ2-2, with a possible D match to TRBD1 (6 bases). The V gene lost 5 bases and the J gene lost 6 bases, with 16 bases spanning the gap. The CDR3 runs to 15 residues. From germline, CDR1 is MDHEN and CDR2 SYDVKM. The CDR3 region has the DNA TGTGCCAGCAGTATCTACCAGGGACATGCCGGGGAGCTGTTTTTT. Translation: CASSIYQGHAGELFF.

This chain connects TRBV2 to TRBJ1-1; D not resolved. Trimming pared 10 bases from V and 1 base from J, leaving 10 bases between. From germline, CDR1 is SNHLY and CDR2 FYNNEI. This CDR3 is built from 12 residues. This CDR3 reads CAIPTGNTEAFF. The CDR3 DNA follows: TGTGCCATCCCGACGGGGAACACTGAAGCTTTCTTT.

The CDR3 protein is CAWRSHRREQPQHF. Here the CDR3 DNA reads TGTGCCTGGAGGTCCCACCGAAGGGAGCAGCCCCAGCATTTT. J is TRBJ1-5 and V is TRBV30, with D uncertain. V dropped 3 bases and J dropped 7 bases, with 16 bases sitting between them. The length of the CDR3 is 14 residues. Germline V gene sequence: CDR1 GTSNPN, CDR2 SVGIG (reference sequence).

The V gene is TRBV5-5, the J gene TRBJ2-1; 9 bases agree with TRBD2. The V segment lost 2 bases and the J segment 1 base; nucleotides outside the gene matches: 4. Germline V gene data show CDR1 as SGHKS and CDR2 as YYEKEE (reference sequence). CDR3 length equals 16 residues. The CDR3 DNA follows: TGTGCCAGCAGCTTCGGCGGGAGGGCTTCCTACAATGAGCAGTTCTTC. This translates into CASSFGGRASYNEQFF.

The CDR3 sequence: CASSPDRGNTEAFF. The CDR3 nucleotides are TGCGCCAGCAGCCCGGACAGGGGAAACACTGAAGCTTTCTTT. The rearrangement joins TRBV5-1 to TRBJ1-1, with 9 bases that match TRBD1. V shed 4 bases, J shed 2 bases, and the junction held 3 bases outside the gene matches. The CDR3 extends over 14 amino acids. CDR1 is SGHRS and CDR2 is YFSETQ in the germline V gene.

In its sample, this clone was seen a few times. The chain uses TRBV7-6 and TRBJ2-2; D might be TRBD1 (5 bases). The CDR3 is made up of 16 amino acids. Germline CDR1 is SGHVS and CDR2 is FNYEAQ. The germline V and J ends were trimmed by 6 bases and 0 bases, with 14 bases remaining between them. The CDR3 loop reads CASRGMWGANTGELFF. DNA of the CDR3: TGTGCCAGCAGGGGAATGTGGGGCGCGAACACCGGGGAGCTGTTTTTT.

This clone came up once. The chain combines TRBV6-4 with TRBJ2-3; D gene uncertain. The CDR3 loop spans 13 amino acids. Trimming pared 6 bases from V and 1 base from J, leaving 8 bases between. CDR1 MRHNA and CDR2 SNTAGT come from the germline V gene. The CDR3: CASRVAGTDTQYF. The CDR3 nucleotides read TGTGCCAGCAGAGTCGCAGGCACAGATACGCAGTATTTT.

This chain links TRBV5-1 with TRBJ2-2, with 13 bases identical to TRBD2. The CDR3 totals 21 residues. The trim removed 3 bases at V and 0 bases at J, leaving 14 bases unmatched. Looked up from germline, CDR1 is SGHRS and CDR2 is YFSETQ. Here the CDR3 reads CASSSSSWGLAGTSNTGELFF. CDR3 DNA sequence: TGCGCCAGCAGCTCCTCCTCCTGGGGACTAGCGGGAACTTCGAACACCGGGGAGCTGTTTTTT.

The chain joins TRBV4-2 to TRBJ2-3, with D uncertain. Germline V gives CDR1 LGHNA, CDR2 YNFKEQ. CDR3 length equals 16 residues. V lost 1 base and J 0 bases, leaving 11 bases between the germline ends. CDR3 sequence (DNA): TGTGCCAGCAGCCAAGGGTTTGCGGTTAGCACAGATACGCAGTATTTT. This codes for CASSQGFAVSTDTQYF.

The CDR3 DNA reads TGTGCCAGCAGTTTAGAATGGGGGCTCCCCCAGCATTTT. Residues: CASSLEWGLPQHF. The chain carries TRBV28 and TRBJ1-5; TRBD1 is a possible D gene (6 bases). CDR1 and CDR2 from the germline V gene are MDHEN and SYDVKM. The length of the CDR3 is 13 residues. V shed 2 bases and J shed 10 bases, with 12 bases lying between them.

Only one count was recorded for this clone. The rearrangement links TRBV27 to TRBJ2-7; 10 bases map to TRBD1. With V trimmed by 4 bases and J by 6 bases, 3 bases remained unmatched. Germline CDR1 MNHEY, CDR2 SMNVEV (reference sequence). The CDR3 is 13 residues long. The CDR3: CASSWDRGREQYF. The CDR3 DNA is TGTGCCAGCAGTTGGGACAGGGGCCGCGAGCAGTACTTC.

This CDR3 reads CASSDQTGGYGYTF. CDR3 in DNA: TGTGCCAGCAGTGACCAGACAGGGGGGTATGGCTACACCTTC. V gene TRBV2 combines with J gene TRBJ1-2; 9 positions match TRBD1. V lost 3 bases to trimming and J lost 5 bases; unmatched junction nucleotides: 4. CDR3 length equals 14 residues. The germline V gene has CDR1 SNHLY and CDR2 FYNNEI.

V gene TRBV6-1 combines with J gene TRBJ1-2, with 7 bases matching TRBD1. The CDR3 covers 15 residues. Trimming took 4 bases from V and 4 from J; bases not matched to a gene: 9. CDR1 and CDR2 from the germline V gene are MNHNS and SASEGT. CDR3 nucleotide sequence: TGTGCCAGCAGTGCGACCGACAGGGCCGGCTATGGCTACACCTTC. Translated, it gives CASSATDRAGYGYTF.

J is TRBJ2-2 and V is TRBV7-6; 8 bases are a match to TRBD1. Germline V gene lookup returns CDR1 SGHVS and CDR2 FNYEAQ. The CDR3 sequence is 15 residues long. Trimming removed 5 bases from V and 0 bases from J; junction bases left unmatched: 2. Here the CDR3 DNA reads TGTGCCAGCAGCCCGACAGGGGCGAACACCGGGGAGCTGTTTTTT. Amino acids: CASSPTGANTGELFF.

The V and J genes are TRBV5-1 and TRBJ2-4; 9 bases line up with TRBD2. The germline V gene encodes CDR1 SGHRS and CDR2 YFSETQ. J was trimmed by 1 base and V by 1 base; bases with no gene match: 3. This CDR3 region has 16 residues. Written as DNA, the CDR3 is TGCGCCAGCAGCTTGACGCTAGCGGGGGCCAAAAACATTCAGTACTTC. Translation gives CASSLTLAGAKNIQYF.

The chain is built from TRBV6-4 and TRBJ1-5; maybe TRBD1 (5 bases). Germline V lookup: CDR1 MRHNA, CDR2 SNTAGT. Trimming removed 0 bases at V and 0 bases at J, with 12 bases between. This CDR3 spans 17 amino acids. The CDR3 loop is CASSDSRKGFSNQPQHF. CDR3 DNA: TGTGCCAGCAGTGACTCGAGGAAGGGGTTTAGCAATCAGCCCCAGCATTTT.

V and J are TRBV7-2 and TRBJ2-1; 8 bases line up with TRBD1. V shed 5 bases and J 7 bases; nucleotides not matched to a gene: 4. Germline V gene lookup returns CDR1 SGHTA and CDR2 FQGNSA. The CDR3 sequence is 13 residues long. CDR3 sequence (DNA): TGTGCCAGCAGCCGGACAGGGTCAAATGAGCAGTTCTTC. As protein: CASSRTGSNEQFF.

The chain combines TRBV19 with TRBJ2-3; maybe TRBD1 (5 bases). Germline CDR1 LNHDA, CDR2 SQIVND (reference sequence). V was trimmed by 6 bases and J by 0 bases, leaving 10 bases between them. CDR3 length: 14 residues. Here the CDR3 DNA reads TGTGCCAGTAGAGGGGCCCCTAGCACAGATACGCAGTATTTT. Its protein product is CASRGAPSTDTQYF. The full variable domain, completed using reference TRBV19 and TRBJ2-3, is DGGITQSPKYLFRKEGQNVTLSCEQNLNHDAMYWYRQDPGQGLRLIYYSQIVNDFQKGDIAEGYSVSREKKESFPLTVTSAQKNPTAFYLCASRGAPSTDTQYFGPGTRLTVL.